This T cell receptor (beta chain) was profiled in a study of T cell responses to AZD1222 COVID-19 vaccine. Assay used: immunoSEQ multiplex PCR; TCRdb lists only in-frame clones, some missing. The sample records around 65,000 clones, 75% to 90% being singletons. Study results and limitations: Possibly, clonal diversity was underestimated; donors were largely white British and included more females. At baseline, just five to seven AZD1222 recipients tested seropositive. Repertoire sampling was restricted to post-peak T cell response timepoints.

V lost 4 bases to trimming and J lost 1 base, with 16 bases between them. CDR1 is SGHKS and CDR2 is YYEKEE in the germline V gene (reference sequence). CDR3 length: 16 amino acids. As to this clone: The antigen remains unidentified.

V is TRBV5-5 and J is TRBJ2-3; D might be TRBD1 (5 bases). The material sequenced was peripheral blood, taken 28 days after the second AZD1222 dose. The TCR was taken from an adult who received the AZD1222 COVID-19 vaccine. The CDR3 region is CASSPQTRARTDTQYF. The CDR3 DNA reads as TGTGCCAGCAGCCCTCAGACCAGGGCTCGCACAGATACGCAGTATTTT.